Presented here are 29 T cell receptor beta chains from one specimen sequenced in a study of human T cells and chemical hapten exposure. Time point of the sample: patch test 1, 2 weeks after DPC sensitization. The treatment here: therapeutic diphenylcyclopropenone sensitization with weekly scalp DPC. TCRdb re-called the RACE reads through MiXCR, storing one row per CDR3 protein. The data hold around 340,000 distinct CDR3 sequences, with around 7% observed a single time. The sample in question was whole blood, obtained in connection with sensitization to the hapten diphenylcyclopropenone (DPC). The receptors originated from a woman aged 18-30 years with alopecia areata. Some clones in this sample may be carry-over from other donors' samples.

In its sample, this clonotype was seen many times. The gene calls are TRBV7-9 and TRBJ2-7; D remains unclear. The CDR3 loop spans 12 amino acids. V was clipped by 3 bases and J by 3 bases, with 6 bases between them. The germline V gene has CDR1 SEHNR and CDR2 FQNEAQ (reference sequence). In DNA, the CDR3 is TGTGCCAGCAGCTTGTCCGGCTACGAGCAGTACTTC. Encoded protein: CASSLSGYEQYF.

The chain employs TRBV6-5 and TRBJ2-7, with 7 bases lining up with TRBD1. CDR1 is MNHEY, CDR2 SVGAGI, per germline. V was clipped by 7 bases and J by 2 bases; unmatched bases: 8. The CDR3 has 14 amino acids. The CDR3 here is CASKSRDSPYEQYF. DNA for the CDR3: TGTGCCAGCAAGAGCCGGGACAGTCCCTACGAGCAGTACTTC.

Ten or more counts support this clonotype. The gene calls are TRBV10-3 and TRBJ2-3, with D unclear. Trimming shortened V by 10 bases and J by 2 bases, and 13 bases separated the two germline ends. The CDR3 runs to 13 residues. CDR1 is ENHRY and CDR2 is SYGVKD in the germline V gene. In DNA form, the CDR3 reads TGTGCCAACCCCCACGGAGACACAGATACGCAGTATTTT. This sequence encodes CANPHGDTDTQYF.

The CDR3, as DNA: TGTGCCAGCAGCGCCGGGACCGATAATTCACCCCTCCACTTT. Its translation: CASSAGTDNSPLHF. V gene TRBV2 combines with J gene TRBJ1-6; a weak D match, TRBD1 (5 bases). Trimming removed 6 bases at V and 5 bases at J, with 11 bases between. This CDR3 has 14 residues. The germline V gene encodes CDR1 SNHLY and CDR2 FYNNEI.

There are a few counts of this clonotype. This chain uses TRBV29-1 with TRBJ1-1, with D maybe TRBD1 (5 bases). The CDR3 covers 13 residues. Germline CDR1 reads SQVTM; CDR2 reads ANQGSEA. V lost 7 bases to trimming and J lost 4 bases, with 16 bases between them. The CDR3 bases are TGCAGCGAAAGGAGGGGACTGGGCACTGAAGCTTTCTTT. Translating it yields CSERRGLGTEAFF.

This clonotype was counted ten times or more. V usage is TRBV28 and J usage is TRBJ2-4; 7 nucleotides match TRBD1. V shed 1 base and J 6 bases; nucleotides not matched to a gene: 3. CDR1 and CDR2 from the germline V gene are MDHEN and SYDVKM. There are 14 residues in the CDR3. The CDR3 region is CASSLSTGSNIQYF. The CDR3 DNA reads TGTGCCAGCAGTTTATCGACAGGGTCAAACATTCAGTACTTC.

This chain links TRBV12-3 or TRBV12-4 with TRBJ1-1; D is perhaps TRBD1 (6 bases). This CDR3 is 14 amino acids long. V lost 5 bases, J lost 5 bases, and 15 bases lay in between. This chain's CDR3 is CASSESTGWTEAFF. In DNA form, the CDR3 reads TGTGCCAGCAGTGAGTCCACAGGGTGGACTGAAGCTTTCTTT.

The chain recombines TRBV12-3 or TRBV12-4 with TRBJ2-2; D perhaps matches TRBD1 (6 bases). V lost 4 bases and J lost 4, with 16 bases in between. There are 16 residues in the CDR3. The CDR3 reads CASSSQTGSGTGELFF. The CDR3 coding sequence is TGTGCCAGCAGTTCTCAAACAGGGTCAGGCACCGGGGAGCTGTTTTTT.

This clonotype was seen ten or more times. The chain couples TRBV3-1 to TRBJ2-5; 13 positions agree with TRBD2. The CDR3 has 16 amino acids. V shed 4 bases and J 5 bases; nucleotides not matched to a gene: 7. Germline lookup yields CDR1 LGHDT and CDR2 YNNKEL (reference sequence). The CDR3 sequence: CASSPQLAGGEETQYF. CDR3 DNA: TGTGCCAGCAGCCCCCAACTAGCGGGGGGGGAGGAGACCCAGTACTTC.

This clonotype occurred a few times. V and J are TRBV19 and TRBJ2-1, with 15 bases aligning to TRBD2. Germline trimming cut 9 bases from V and 2 bases from J; bases unmatched to any gene: 2. Germline CDR1 is LNHDA and CDR2 is SQIVND (reference sequence). This CDR3 region has 15 residues. CDR3 nucleotide sequence: TGTGCCAGCGGACTAGCGGGGGGGACCTACAATGAGCAGTTCTTC. Translation: CASGLAGGTYNEQFF.

Many counts were recorded for this clonotype. This chain joins TRBV3-1 and TRBJ2-3; TRBD2 matches 10 bases. The ends lost 3 bases at V and 1 base at J; junction bases unmatched: 10. CDR3 length: 18 amino acids. Germline loops: CDR1 LGHDT, CDR2 YNNKEL (reference sequence). The CDR3 DNA sequence: TGTGCCAGCAGCCATGGCGCAGCGGGGGGGTGGGGCACAGATACGCAGTATTTT. It specifies CASSHGAAGGWGTDTQYF.

This clonotype was seen only a few times. The rearrangement links TRBV20-1 to TRBJ1-6; 7 bases map to TRBD1. The junction had 7 bases not matched to a gene; V was cut back by 1 base and J by 10 bases. This CDR3 contains 14 residues. Looked up from germline, CDR1 is DFQATT and CDR2 is SNEGSKA (reference sequence). In DNA, the CDR3 is TGCAGTGCTAGAGCTCCAGGGGGTAGATCACCCCTCCACTTT. This encodes CSARAPGGRSPLHF.

This clonotype was seen only a few times. The chain is built from TRBV7-2 and TRBJ1-6; no clear D. The CDR3 contains 15 residues. Germline V gene sequence: CDR1 SGHTA, CDR2 FQGNSA. V lost 1 base to trimming and J lost 10 bases, with 14 bases between them. Here the CDR3 DNA reads TGTGCCAGCAGCTTAGAAGGGTACTCCAACTCACCCCTCCACTTT. Protein product: CASSLEGYSNSPLHF.

This clonotype appeared many times. The CDR3 DNA is TGCGCCAGCAGTCAACGCAGGGGGCAAGAGACCCAGTACTTC. Its translation: CASSQRRGQETQYF. The J gene is TRBJ2-5, the V gene TRBV23-1; 7 nucleotides align to TRBD1. TRBV23-1 carries the ORF label, with uncertain function. This CDR3 region has 14 residues. J was trimmed by 2 bases and V by 2 bases; bases with no gene match: 2.

The rearrangement joins TRBV5-1 to TRBJ2-1; D gene unclear. This CDR3 is 12 amino acids long. V lost 3 bases and J 9 bases, leaving 10 bases between the germline ends. Germline CDR1 SGHRS, CDR2 YFSETQ. As DNA, the CDR3 is TGCGCCAGCAGCTCGCCTTTCAGTGAGCAGTTCTTC. Its translation is CASSSPFSEQFF.

Details on this clonotype: Given a much more abundant clone one base away, this may be a read error. V usage is TRBV5-1 and J usage is TRBJ2-1; TRBD1 agrees at 8 bases. The CDR3 is made up of 13 amino acids. Per the germline V gene, CDR1 is SGHRS and CDR2 is YFSETQ. Written as DNA, the CDR3 is TGCGTCAGCAGCAGGACAGGGCACAATGAGCAGTTCTTC. It translates to CVSSRTGHNEQFF.

This clonotype was detected many times. The DNA for the CDR3 is TGCAGCGCCGGCGCCGGGACCTCCGCCGGGCAAGATACGCAGTATTTT. As protein: CSAGAGTSAGQDTQYF. The chain links TRBV29-1 to TRBJ2-3; the D call may be TRBD1 or TRBD2 (5 bases each). V lost 7 bases and J 5 bases, leaving 25 bases between the germline ends. CDR3 length: 16 amino acids. From germline, CDR1 is SQVTM and CDR2 ANQGSEA.

This clonotype has just a few counts. The chain couples TRBV18 to TRBJ2-6, with TRBD1 matching over 8 bases. V gave up 8 bases and J gave up 0 bases; unmatched junction bases: 3. CDR3 size: 15 residues. Germline assignment: CDR1 KGHSH and CDR2 LQKENI. The CDR3 DNA reads TGTGCCAGCGACAGGGGATCCTCTGGGGCCAACGTCCTGACTTTC. Translated: CASDRGSSGANVLTF. The full variable domain, completed using reference TRBV18 and TRBJ2-6, is NAGVMQNPRHLVRRRGQEARLRCSPMKGHSHVYWYRQLPEEGLKFMVYLQKENIIDESGMPKERFSAEFPKEGPSILRIQQVVRGDSAAYFCASDRGSSGANVLTFGAGSRLTVL.

This clonotype was picked up many times. This rearrangement joins TRBV5-6 to TRBJ2-5; no definite D call. The CDR3 has 13 amino acids. Germline loops: CDR1 SGHDT, CDR2 YYEEEE. Trimming left V 4 bases short and J 3 bases short, with 10 bases between. CDR3 coding DNA: TGTGCCAGCAGCCCGACAACTAAAGAGACCCAGTACTTC. As protein: CASSPTTKETQYF.

The V and J genes are TRBV28 and TRBJ1-1, with D possibly matching TRBD1 (5 bases). The CDR3 has 11 residues. Germline V gene sequence: CDR1 MDHEN, CDR2 SYDVKM. Trimming removed 5 bases at V and 9 bases at J, with 10 bases between. CDR3 in DNA: TGTGCCAGCAGTCTTCAGGGTAAAGCTTTCTTT. Residues: CASSLQGKAFF.

This clonotype was picked up many times. The chain joins TRBV4-3 to TRBJ2-3; D remains ambiguous. Germline V gene lookup returns CDR1 LGHNA and CDR2 YSLEER. Trimming stripped 3 bases from V and 1 base from J, with 11 bases between. The CDR3 loop spans 15 amino acids. CDR3 region: CASSHIRLGTDTQYF. CDR3 DNA: TGCGCCAGCAGCCACATACGTCTCGGCACAGATACGCAGTATTTT.

This clonotype was seen at least ten times. The rearrangement links TRBV28 to TRBJ1-4; 7 bases map to TRBD1. The CDR3 is 16 amino acids. Trimming at V came to 4 bases and at J to 0 bases, leaving 5 bases not matched to a gene. Germline CDR1 MDHEN, CDR2 SYDVKM. CDR3 bases: TGTGCCAGCAGTTCCACAGGGGTCACAACTAATGAAAAACTGTTTTTT. Protein product: CASSSTGVTTNEKLFF. Full variable domain (outside the CDR3, taken from reference TRBV28 and TRBJ1-4): DVKVTQSSRYLVKRTGEKVFLECVQDMDHENMFWYRQDPGLGLRLIYFSYDVKMKEKGDIPEGYSVSREKKERFSLILESASTNQTSMYLCASSSTGVTTNEKLFFGSGTQLSVL.

In this sample, this clonotype turned up many times. The gene calls are TRBV4-3 and TRBJ1-2; D is possibly TRBD1 (5 bases). The CDR3 has 16 amino acids. V lost 0 bases, J lost 7 bases, and 18 bases lay in between. The V gene's germline CDR1 is LGHNA and CDR2 YSLEER. DNA of the CDR3: TGCGCCAGCAGCCAAGATCTAGGTCGGCAGGGACTTGGCTACACCTTC. This sequence encodes CASSQDLGRQGLGYTF.

The CDR3 sequence: CSARKGAMNTEAFF. CDR3 coding DNA: TGCAGTGCTAGAAAGGGGGCAATGAACACTGAAGCTTTCTTT. This chain connects TRBV20-1 to TRBJ1-1; 7 bases align to TRBD1. This CDR3 has 14 residues. Germline loops: CDR1 DFQATT, CDR2 SNEGSKA (reference sequence). With 2 bases clipped from V and 0 bases from J, the junction kept 3 bases outside the gene matches.

V is TRBV7-9 and J is TRBJ2-7; 11 bases match TRBD2. Germline V gives CDR1 SEHNR, CDR2 FQNEAQ (reference sequence). The junction had 9 bases not matched to a gene; V was cut back by 2 bases and J by 6 bases. The CDR3 sequence is 16 residues long. The CDR3 is CASSLRLAGGPGEQYF. DNA of the CDR3: TGTGCCAGCAGCTTAAGGCTAGCGGGGGGACCGGGCGAGCAGTACTTC. The full variable domain, with the rest looked up from reference TRBV7-9 and TRBJ2-7, is DTGVSQNPRHKITKRGQNVTFRCDPISEHNRLYWYRQTLGQGPEFLTYFQNEAQLEKSRLLSDRFSAERPKGSFSTLEIQRTEQGDSAMYLCASSLRLAGGPGEQYFGPGTRLTVT.

V gene TRBV6-5 combines with J gene TRBJ2-1, with TRBD1 as a possible D gene (5 bases). This CDR3 has 12 residues. Germline loops: CDR1 MNHEY, CDR2 SVGAGI. The ends were cut back, 6 bases at V and 6 bases at J, with 9 bases in the middle. The CDR3 DNA reads as TGTGCCAGCAGATCTCAGGGCAATGAGCAGTTCTTC. Amino acid sequence: CASRSQGNEQFF.

This clonotype occurred a few times. This chain joins TRBV11-2 and TRBJ1-6; weak D call: TRBD1 (6 bases). The CDR3 sequence is 15 residues long. Looked up from germline, CDR1 is SGHAT and CDR2 is FQNNGV. V was shortened by 5 bases and J by 13 bases, with 21 bases between the two germline ends. The CDR3 loop reads CASSTQTGGGSPLHF. The DNA of the CDR3 is TGTGCCAGCAGCACCCAAACTGGAGGGGGGTCGCCCCTCCACTTT. Combining the CDR3 with reference TRBV11-2 and TRBJ1-6 gives the whole variable domain EAGVAQSPRYKIIEKRQSVAFWCNPISGHATLYWYQQILGQGPKLLIQFQNNGVVDDSQLPKDRFSAERLKGVDSTLKIQPAKLEDSAVYLCASSTQTGGGSPLHFGNGTRLTVT.

This clonotype was found many times. The chain recombines TRBV4-3 with TRBJ2-1, with TRBD2 matching 10 bases. The CDR3 runs to 15 residues. V lost 1 base and J lost 9; bases outside the gene matches: 6. The germline CDR1 and CDR2 sequences are LGHNA and YSLEER. CDR3 coding DNA: TGCGCCAGCAGCCAAGTGAGCGGGGGGGCCTCTGAGCAGTTCTTC. Translating gives CASSQVSGGASEQFF.

A few counts support this clonotype. V and J are TRBV4-3 and TRBJ2-2; D ambiguous. Germline V gives CDR1 LGHNA, CDR2 YSLEER. CDR3 size: 15 residues. Between the trimmed V and J ends, which lost 3 bases and 1 base, there was a span of 9 bases. In DNA form, the CDR3 reads TGCGCCAGCAGCCAGGGTCTAGAGAACACCGGGGAGCTGTTTTTT. Encoded protein: CASSQGLENTGELFF.